The 20 T cell receptor beta chains listed next were all sequenced from one sample in a study of shared clonotypes between healthy human individuals. Naive-designated CD8 cells lacked CD45RO, were positively enriched for CCR7, and omitted terminally differentiated effector memory CD45RA+ cells. Here immunoSEQ multiplex PCR was the method, and the copy in TCRdb shows in-frame clones only, minus some. The table lists roughly 550,000 clones, nearly 97% of them singletons, with about 0.11% in the top ten. Sequencing was performed on naive CD8+ T cells sorted from blood. These receptors came from a woman younger than 45 in good health.

This chain uses TRBV5-8 with TRBJ2-5, with TRBD1 matching over 8 bases. In germline, CDR1 is SGHTS, CDR2 YDEGEE. This CDR3 region has 15 residues. V was pared by 4 bases and J by 2 bases, with 7 bases of the junction left unmatched. The CDR3 region is CASSPAGTGQETQYF. The CDR3 region has the DNA TGTGCCAGCAGCCCGGCGGGGACAGGACAAGAGACCCAGTACTTC.

The gene calls are TRBV5-6 and TRBJ2-2, with D tentatively TRBD1 (5 bases). The germline gives CDR1 SGHDT, CDR2 YYEEEE. The CDR3 spans 15 residues. Trimming cost V 4 bases and J 3 bases, with 13 bases left between them. The CDR3 DNA reads TGTGCCAGCAGCCTCCGGACATCGTACACCGGGGAGCTGTTTTTT. Amino acid sequence: CASSLRTSYTGELFF. Full variable domain (rest looked up from reference TRBV5-6 and TRBJ2-2): DAGVTQSPTHLIKTRGQQVTLRCSPKSGHDTVSWYQQALGQGPQFIFQYYEEEERQRGNFPDRFSGHQFPNYSSELNVNALLLGDSALYLCASSLRTSYTGELFFGEGSRLTVL.

V and J are TRBV28 and TRBJ2-7, with D hard to call. Trimming took off 10 bases at V and 3 bases at J, with 19 bases between the two ends. Germline V CDR1 and CDR2: MDHEN, SYDVKM. The CDR3 contains 14 residues. The CDR3 is CATALGTVGYEQYF. In DNA, the CDR3 is TGTGCCACCGCCTTAGGCACTGTGGGCTACGAGCAGTACTTC.

The V call is TRBV10-3, the J call TRBJ2-3; D might be TRBD1 or TRBD2, each matching 6 bases. V lost 3 bases, J lost 2 bases, and 12 bases lay in between. The CDR3 contains 15 residues. CDR1 and CDR2 (germline): ENHRY, SYGVKD. CDR3: CAISDVAGHTDTQYF. As DNA, the CDR3 is TGTGCCATCAGTGACGTTGCGGGACACACAGATACGCAGTATTTT.

The rearrangement joins TRBV7-2 to TRBJ2-5; TRBD2 is a possible D gene (6 bases). The CDR3 length is 16 residues. Trimming took off 1 base at V and 6 bases at J, with 18 bases between the two ends. Germline V gene sequence: CDR1 SGHTA, CDR2 FQGNSA. The DNA of the CDR3 is TGTGCCAGCAGCTTAGGTTCGACGGGAGAGAGAAAGACCCAGTACTTC. This encodes CASSLGSTGERKTQYF.

This clone is a singleton in its sample. This chain uses TRBV9 with TRBJ2-2; D ambiguous. V lost 6 bases, J lost 4 bases, and 7 bases lay in between. The length of the CDR3 is 12 residues. Germline CDR1 SGDLS, CDR2 YYNGEE. This chain's CDR3 is CASTPPTGELFF. The CDR3 nucleotides are TGTGCCAGCACCCCTCCCACCGGGGAGCTGTTTTTT. The full variable domain, with the rest looked up from reference TRBV9 and TRBJ2-2, is DSGVTQTPKHLITATGQRVTLRCSPRSGDLSVYWYQQSLDQGLQFLIQYYNGEERAKGNILERFSAQQFPDLHSELNLSSLELGDSALYFCASTPPTGELFFGEGSRLTVL.

J is TRBJ1-5 and V is TRBV6-5; no clear D. Trimming removed 0 bases from V and 6 bases from J, with 9 bases in between. Germline CDR1 is MNHEY and CDR2 is SVGAGI. CDR3 size: 14 residues. The DNA of the CDR3 is TGTGCCAGCAGTTACTCCGGAACTACTCAGCCCCAGCATTTT. Translation gives CASSYSGTTQPQHF.

The gene calls are TRBV7-2 and TRBJ2-1, with 8 nucleotides matching TRBD1. The ends lost 3 bases at V and 5 bases at J; junction bases unmatched: 15. This CDR3 is 18 amino acids long. From germline, CDR1 is SGHTA and CDR2 FQGNSA. The chain's CDR3 is CASSFASWDRTADNEQFF. DNA of the CDR3: TGTGCCAGCAGCTTCGCTTCTTGGGACAGGACCGCGGACAATGAGCAGTTCTTC.

V usage is TRBV2 and J usage is TRBJ2-7, with 10 positions matching TRBD2. Germline lookup yields CDR1 SNHLY and CDR2 FYNNEI. V shed 10 bases and J 0 bases; nucleotides not matched to a gene: 9. The CDR3 consists of 15 residues. CDR3 loop: CATSRTSGYSYEQYF. CDR3 bases: TGTGCCACCTCTCGGACTAGCGGATACTCCTACGAGCAGTACTTC.

This chain joins TRBV19 and TRBJ1-4; 9 bases fit TRBD1. Germline CDR1 reads LNHDA; CDR2 reads SQIVND (reference sequence). This CDR3 spans 13 amino acids. J lost 6 bases, V lost 8 bases, and 4 bases had no gene match. CDR3 amino acids: CASYRGRHEKLFF. The CDR3 DNA follows: TGTGCCAGTTACAGGGGGCGACATGAAAAACTGTTTTTT.

The chain has TRBV9 and TRBJ2-1, with 12 bases that match TRBD1. The CDR3 extends over 16 amino acids. The trim removed 3 bases at V and 7 bases at J, leaving 8 bases unmatched. Germline lookup yields CDR1 SGDLS and CDR2 YYNGEE. The CDR3 loop reads CASSERDRGPRNEQFF. Here the CDR3 DNA reads TGTGCCAGCAGCGAGCGGGACAGGGGGCCGAGGAATGAGCAGTTCTTC.

The chain carries TRBV27 and TRBJ1-2; D remains unclear. The CDR3 runs 13 residues. Germline loops: CDR1 MNHEY, CDR2 SMNVEV (reference sequence). V lost 5 bases, J lost 4 bases, and 11 bases lay in between. CDR3: CASSGQTSYGYTF. The DNA of the CDR3 is TGTGCCAGCAGTGGGCAGACCAGCTATGGCTACACCTTC.

The chain carries TRBV28 and TRBJ1-1; D gene unclear. The CDR3 sequence is 14 residues long. Trimming shortened V by 3 bases and J by 1 base, and 9 bases separated the two germline ends. The germline V gene has CDR1 MDHEN and CDR2 SYDVKM. CDR3 in DNA: TGTGCCAGCAGTTTCAAAGAGGGGAACACTGAAGCTTTCTTT. As protein: CASSFKEGNTEAFF. The entire variable domain, with the rest obtained from reference TRBV28 and TRBJ1-1, is as follows: DVKVTQSSRYLVKRTGEKVFLECVQDMDHENMFWYRQDPGLGLRLIYFSYDVKMKEKGDIPEGYSVSREKKERFSLILESASTNQTSMYLCASSFKEGNTEAFFGQGTRLTVV.

The chain employs TRBV27 and TRBJ2-7; no reliable D call. The CDR3 contains 14 residues. The V gene lost 2 bases and the J gene lost 0 bases, with 8 bases spanning the gap. CDR1 MNHEY and CDR2 SMNVEV come from the germline V gene (reference sequence). The CDR3 protein is CASSLLLRSYEQYF. CDR3 in DNA: TGTGCCAGCAGTTTACTTTTACGCTCCTACGAGCAGTACTTC.

This clone is a singleton in its sample. The rearrangement uses TRBV5-8 and TRBJ2-1; D ambiguous. Trimming removed 4 bases from V and 9 bases from J, with 8 bases in between. The germline V gene encodes CDR1 SGHTS and CDR2 YDEGEE. This CDR3 contains 11 residues. CDR3 protein: CASSPTLEQFF. CDR3 DNA: TGTGCCAGCAGCCCCACCCTTGAGCAGTTCTTC.

The rearrangement links TRBV19 to TRBJ2-7; D may be TRBD1 or TRBD2 (5 bases each). The ends were cut back, 5 bases at V and 7 bases at J, with 21 bases in the middle. Per germline, CDR1 LNHDA and CDR2 SQIVND (reference sequence). The CDR3 loop spans 15 amino acids. DNA of the CDR3: TGTGCCAGTAGTCCAACTCAGCTAAAGAGGGGAGAGCAGTACTTC. Residues: CASSPTQLKRGEQYF.

This chain joins TRBV28 and TRBJ2-7, with D perhaps matching TRBD1 (5 bases). V was cut by 2 bases and J by 6 bases, with 14 bases left in between. Germline CDR1 is MDHEN and CDR2 is SYDVKM. This CDR3 comprises 14 residues. The CDR3 coding sequence is TGTGCCAGCAGTTTACGTGCAGGGTCGATCGAGCAGTACTTC. Translated, it gives CASSLRAGSIEQYF. The full variable domain, its missing parts supplied by reference TRBV28 and TRBJ2-7, is DVKVTQSSRYLVKRTGEKVFLECVQDMDHENMFWYRQDPGLGLRLIYFSYDVKMKEKGDIPEGYSVSREKKERFSLILESASTNQTSMYLCASSLRAGSIEQYFGPGTRLTVT.

The genes are TRBV2 and TRBJ1-4, with D possibly matching TRBD1 (5 bases). Germline CDR1 is SNHLY and CDR2 is FYNNEI. Trimming removed 6 bases at V and 3 bases at J, with 14 bases between. This CDR3 comprises 15 residues. The CDR3 region is CASRPPEGPNEKLFF. The DNA of the CDR3 is TGTGCCAGCAGGCCCCCAGAGGGACCTAATGAAAAACTGTTTTTT.

The rearrangement uses TRBV27 and TRBJ2-7, with 7 bases that match TRBD1. With V trimmed by 3 bases and J by 7 bases, 9 bases remained unmatched. Germline assignment: CDR1 MNHEY and CDR2 SMNVEV (reference sequence). CDR3 length: 14 residues. CDR3 in DNA: TGTGCCAGCAGTTTCCAGGGGGTGTTAGGGGAGCAGTACTTC. The encoded protein is CASSFQGVLGEQYF.

This chain joins TRBV7-9 and TRBJ2-5; D may be TRBD1 or TRBD2 (6 bases each). Trimming cost V 0 bases and J 2 bases, with 13 bases left between them. This CDR3 spans 16 amino acids. Germline assignment: CDR1 SEHNR and CDR2 FQNEAQ (reference sequence). In nucleotides, the CDR3 is TGTGCCAGCAGCTTAGCGGAGGGGGATGAACAAGAGACCCAGTACTTC. This encodes CASSLAEGDEQETQYF.